This entry lists 7 T cell receptor beta chains sequenced from one sample in a study of cytomegalovirus exposure and HLA in healthy donors. Vbeta (60) and Jbeta (13) primers were used in the PCR. Clones were read by immunoSEQ multiplex PCR, and TCRdb kept only the in-frame ones, dropping some. The table includes over 50,000 clones, approximately 72% detected once. The sample taken for sequencing was PBMCs. The receptors stem from a man aged 45-65 years in good health and CMV-seropositive.

This clone occurred once. This rearrangement joins TRBV4-3 to TRBJ1-4, with D unresolved. The CDR3 contains 15 residues. Germline values: CDR1 LGHNA, CDR2 YSLEER. Trimming took 0 bases from V and 5 from J, leaving 10 bases between them. For the CDR3, the DNA is TGCGCCAGCAGCCAAGATCGGTATGAGAATGAAAAACTGTTTTTT. It yields the protein CASSQDRYENEKLFF.

The CDR3 sequence is CASSDNYEQYF. The CDR3 DNA reads TGTGCCAGCAGTGACAACTACGAGCAGTACTTC. The V call is TRBV6-5, the J call TRBJ2-7; D remains unclear. In germline, CDR1 is MNHEY, CDR2 SVGAGI. The CDR3 runs 11 residues. The germline V and J ends were trimmed by 5 bases and 3 bases, with 5 bases remaining between them.

The CDR3 DNA is TGTGCCAGCTCATACGGGTCCAATGAGCAGTTCTTC. It is translated as CASSYGSNEQFF. This chain joins TRBV25-1 and TRBJ2-1; D is undetermined. In germline, CDR1 is MGHDK, CDR2 SYGVNS. V was cut by 8 bases and J by 6 bases, with 11 bases left in between. The CDR3 runs to 12 residues.

The chain employs TRBV5-4 and TRBJ2-2; 10 nucleotides line up with TRBD2. The CDR3 is made up of 16 amino acids. The V segment lost 0 bases and the J segment 7 bases; nucleotides outside the gene matches: 6. The germline V gene encodes CDR1 SGHNT and CDR2 YYREEE (reference sequence). This CDR3 is CASSLEAGGRDGELFF. CDR3 DNA sequence: TGTGCCAGCAGCTTGGAAGCGGGGGGGCGGGACGGGGAGCTGTTTTTT.

The rearrangement links TRBV27 to TRBJ2-7, with TRBD1 identical over 8 bases. J gave up 3 bases and V 6 bases, and 10 bases lay outside the gene matches. The CDR3 sequence is 15 residues long. Germline values: CDR1 MNHEY, CDR2 SMNVEV (reference sequence). The CDR3 protein is CASRLEGQDLYEQYF. The CDR3 DNA follows: TGTGCCAGCAGACTAGAGGGACAGGACCTCTACGAGCAGTACTTC.

J is TRBJ2-2 and V is TRBV4-3; 12 bases are shared with TRBD1. The ends lost 6 bases at V and 5 bases at J; junction bases unmatched: 4. This CDR3 comprises 15 residues. Germline V gene lookup returns CDR1 LGHNA and CDR2 YSLEER. The CDR3 is CASRTGQGATGELFF. In nucleotides, the CDR3 is TGCGCCAGCAGAACGGGACAGGGGGCGACCGGGGAGCTGTTTTTT.

As to this clone: An end of the junction does not agree with germline; a read error may underlie this. The gene calls are TRBV7-9 and TRBJ2-7; the match to TRBD1 covers 11 bases. The length of the CDR3 is 17 residues. Per germline, CDR1 SEHNR and CDR2 FQNEAQ (reference sequence). Here the CDR3 DNA reads TGTTCCAGCAGCCCCCGGACCCCGGGACAGGGGGTCTACGAGCAGTACTTC. Encoded protein: CSSSPRTPGQGVYEQYF.